This T cell receptor beta chain stems from a study of monozygotic twins with inflammatory bowel disease (dated by TCRdb to about 2019). Background on the whole study: In total, 28 monozygotic twin pairs made up the full study: 19 Danish pairs, all IBD-discordant, plus nine German pairs, of which four were IBD-concordant and five were IBD-discordant. Each individual had, on average, about 151 000 unique TCRalpha sequences and 181 000 unique TCRbeta sequences available for analysis. Disease-associated traits were sought mainly through comparisons between IBD patients and their genetically identical healthy co-twins within discordant pairs. Study-wide findings and limitations: Concordant and discordant twins showed no difference in repertoire similarity, possibly because of limited statistical power. Background noise and inter-individual variability may have been introduced into the repertoires by the differing immunosuppressive treatments among patients. Distinction between different T cell subtypes could not be achieved in the analysis. Compared with healthy twins, IBD patients shared fewer clonotypes with other individuals, and the difference was most pronounced in patients with signs of disease activity. The results gave no support for a single strong signal or clonotype linked to IBD. Measured by the inverse Simpson index, TCRbeta repertoire diversity was lower in IBD patients than in their healthy co-twins.

CDR1 and CDR2, looked up from the germline V gene, are SGHAT and FQNNGV. From cysteine to phenylalanine, the CDR3 is 19 amino acids long. Only the protein is on record. In regard to this clonotype: Its binding antigen is unknown.

From each donor, an approximately 2.6 ml peripheral blood sample was collected into PAXgene tubes and kept at -80 degrees C. Without any T cell sorting, total RNA was extracted from whole blood using the PAXgene blood miRNA kit on an automated QIAcube. Deep TCRalpha and TCRbeta repertoire profiling with unique molecular barcoding was performed on peripheral blood of monozygotic twin pairs concordant or discordant for inflammatory bowel disease. Smoking habits were recorded for all twin pairs, and individuals were classified as current, former or never smokers. Libraries came from 5' RACE. For each TCR library, around 3,800 ng of total RNA was used. For each sample, cDNA synthesis was carried out in eight separate reactions using SMARTScribe reverse transcriptase. Unique molecular identifiers containing a 6-nucleotide sample barcode were introduced through template switching during cDNA synthesis. Amplification of TCRalpha and TCRbeta cDNA involved two nested PCRs of around 15 and 9 cycles, and each PCR was followed by bead purification. Before amplification, the cDNA was both treated with uracil DNA-glycosylase and purified with the QIAquick PCR purification kit. The second PCR added Illumina TruSeq-compatible adapters along with sample-specific barcodes. Library quality and concentration were assessed using TapeStation and Qubit, and approximately 5 ng of each library was pooled. Sequencing of pooled libraries was carried out on an Illumina HiSeq2500 single-index Rapid Run using 2 x 100 bp reads and custom sequencing primers. In the paper's pipeline: MiGEC version 1.2.6 was used for UMI-based consensus assembly, which corrected PCR and sequencing errors. MiXCR version 2.1.1 was used for V(D)J alignment, clonotype assembly and CDR3 extraction. To normalise gene usage, clonotype sharing and MAIT/NKT TCR abundance, the analysis used the top 1000, 10 000 and 20 000 clonotypes per sample. Diversity was computed as the inverse Simpson index with the vegan R package after downsampling to 27 000 UMIs. Paired Mann-Whitney U tests were applied to discordant twin pairs, with Benjamini-Hochberg correction for multiple testing. Each entry corresponds to one CDR3 protein sequence from reads that TCRdb reprocessed, and DNA is not given. The V and J calls follow TCRdb's processing rather than the paper's. This specimen's table enumerates some 440,000 distinct CDR3 sequences. Jointly, the top ten make up around 2.4% of the sample.

This receptor was obtained from a human donor with ulcerative colitis or Crohn's disease, or a healthy co-twin of an affected twin (not recorded which). The chain is made from TRBV11-2 and TRBJ2-7; TCRdb gives TRBD2 as the D gene, but with no DNA this cannot be confirmed. Sequencing was performed on blood. The CDR3 protein: CASSPRVLAGGPLNGEQYF.